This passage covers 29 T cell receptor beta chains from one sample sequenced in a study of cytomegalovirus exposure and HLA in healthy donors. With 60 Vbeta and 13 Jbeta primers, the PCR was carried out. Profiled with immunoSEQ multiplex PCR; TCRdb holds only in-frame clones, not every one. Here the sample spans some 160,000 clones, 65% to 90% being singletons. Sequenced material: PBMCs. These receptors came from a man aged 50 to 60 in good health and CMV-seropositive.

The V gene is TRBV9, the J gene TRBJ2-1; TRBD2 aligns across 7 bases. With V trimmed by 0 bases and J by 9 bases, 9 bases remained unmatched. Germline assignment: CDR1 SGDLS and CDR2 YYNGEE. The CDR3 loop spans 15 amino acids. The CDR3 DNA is TGTGCCAGCAGCGTAGTATCCGGGGGGTATAGTGAGCAGTTCTTC. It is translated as CASSVVSGGYSEQFF.

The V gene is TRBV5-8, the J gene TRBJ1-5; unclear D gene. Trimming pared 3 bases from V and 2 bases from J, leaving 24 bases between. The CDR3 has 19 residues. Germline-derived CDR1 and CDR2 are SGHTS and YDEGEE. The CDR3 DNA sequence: TGTGCCAGCAGCTCTTTTTCCTGGTCGGAGGTCCTCCGCAATCAGCCCCAGCATTTT. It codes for CASSSFSWSEVLRNQPQHF.

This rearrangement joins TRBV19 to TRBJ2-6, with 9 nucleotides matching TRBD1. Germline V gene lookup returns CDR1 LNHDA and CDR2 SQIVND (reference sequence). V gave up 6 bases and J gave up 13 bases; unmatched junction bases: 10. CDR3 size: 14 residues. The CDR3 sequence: CASSLGGTGQVLTF. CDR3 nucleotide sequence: TGTGCCAGTAGCCTTGGGGGGACAGGGCAAGTCCTGACTTTC.

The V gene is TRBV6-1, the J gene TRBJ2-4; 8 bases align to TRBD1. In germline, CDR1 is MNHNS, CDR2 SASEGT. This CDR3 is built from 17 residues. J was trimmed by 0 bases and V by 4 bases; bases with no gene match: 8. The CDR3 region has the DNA TGTGCCAGCAGTGGCTTGACAGGGGCCGTAGCCAAAAACATTCAGTACTTC. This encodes CASSGLTGAVAKNIQYF.

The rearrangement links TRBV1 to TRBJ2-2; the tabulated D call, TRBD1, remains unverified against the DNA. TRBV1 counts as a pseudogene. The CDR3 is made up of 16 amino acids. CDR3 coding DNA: TGCACCAGCAGCCAAGAACGCAGGGGGCAGGTCGGGGAGCTGTTTTTT. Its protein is CTSSQERRGQVGELFF.

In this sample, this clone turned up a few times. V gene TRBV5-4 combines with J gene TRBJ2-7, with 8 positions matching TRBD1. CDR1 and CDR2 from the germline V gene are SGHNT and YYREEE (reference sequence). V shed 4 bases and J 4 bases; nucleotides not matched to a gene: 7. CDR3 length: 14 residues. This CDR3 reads CASSRGQEGYEQYV. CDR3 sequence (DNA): TGTGCCAGCAGCCGGGGACAGGAGGGGTACGAGCAGTACGTC.

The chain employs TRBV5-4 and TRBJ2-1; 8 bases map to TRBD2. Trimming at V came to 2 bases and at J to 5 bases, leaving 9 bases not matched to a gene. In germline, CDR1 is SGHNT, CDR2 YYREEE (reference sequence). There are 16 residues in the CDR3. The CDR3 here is CASSFPEGREDNEQFF. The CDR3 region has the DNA TGTGCCAGCAGCTTCCCCGAGGGGCGGGAGGACAATGAGCAGTTCTTC.

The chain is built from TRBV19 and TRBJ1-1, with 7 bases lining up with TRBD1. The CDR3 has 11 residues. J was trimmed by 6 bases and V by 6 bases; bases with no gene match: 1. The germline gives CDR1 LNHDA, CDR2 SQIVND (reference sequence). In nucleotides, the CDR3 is TGTGCCAGTAGCCAGGGGGCTGAAGCTTTCTTT. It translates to CASSQGAEAFF.

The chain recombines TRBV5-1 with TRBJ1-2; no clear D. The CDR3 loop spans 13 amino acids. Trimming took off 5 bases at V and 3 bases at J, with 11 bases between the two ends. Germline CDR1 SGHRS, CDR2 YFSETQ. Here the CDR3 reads CASSLDGDYGYTF. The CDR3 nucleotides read TGCGCCAGCAGTCTGGACGGGGACTATGGCTACACCTTC. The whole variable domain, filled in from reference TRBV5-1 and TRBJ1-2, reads KAGVTQTPRYLIKTRGQQVTLSCSPISGHRSVSWYQQTPGQGLQFLFEYFSETQRNKGNFPGRFSGRQFSNSRSEMNVSTLELGDSALYLCASSLDGDYGYTFGSGTRLTVV.

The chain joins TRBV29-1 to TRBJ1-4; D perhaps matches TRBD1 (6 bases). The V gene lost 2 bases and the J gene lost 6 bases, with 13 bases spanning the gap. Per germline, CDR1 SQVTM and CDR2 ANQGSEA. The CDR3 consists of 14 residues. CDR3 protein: CSVEQWGPDEKLFF. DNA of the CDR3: TGCAGCGTTGAACAATGGGGGCCTGATGAAAAACTGTTTTTT.

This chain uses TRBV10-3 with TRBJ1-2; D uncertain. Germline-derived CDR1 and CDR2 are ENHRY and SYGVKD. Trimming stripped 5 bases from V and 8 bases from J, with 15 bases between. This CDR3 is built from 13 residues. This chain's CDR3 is CAISQTEVGGYTF. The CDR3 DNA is TGTGCCATCAGTCAGACTGAGGTAGGAGGCTACACCTTC.

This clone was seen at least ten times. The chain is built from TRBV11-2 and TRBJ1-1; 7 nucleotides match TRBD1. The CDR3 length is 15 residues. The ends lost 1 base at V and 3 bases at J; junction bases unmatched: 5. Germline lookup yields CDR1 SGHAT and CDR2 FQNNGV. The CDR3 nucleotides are TGTGCCAGCAGCTTAGCCCCAGGGGGGCACACTGAAGCTTTCTTT. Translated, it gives CASSLAPGGHTEAFF.

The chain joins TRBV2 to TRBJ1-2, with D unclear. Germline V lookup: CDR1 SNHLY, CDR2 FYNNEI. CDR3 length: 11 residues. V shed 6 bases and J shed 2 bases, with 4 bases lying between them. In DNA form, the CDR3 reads TGTGCCAGCAGCGGGAACTATGGCTACACCTTC. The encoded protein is CASSGNYGYTF. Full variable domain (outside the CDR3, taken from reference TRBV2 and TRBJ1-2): EPEVTQTPSHQVTQMGQEVILRCVPISNHLYFYWYRQILGQKVEFLVSFYNNEISEKSEIFDDQFSVERPDGSNFTLKIRSTKLEDSAMYFCASSGNYGYTFGSGTRLTVV.

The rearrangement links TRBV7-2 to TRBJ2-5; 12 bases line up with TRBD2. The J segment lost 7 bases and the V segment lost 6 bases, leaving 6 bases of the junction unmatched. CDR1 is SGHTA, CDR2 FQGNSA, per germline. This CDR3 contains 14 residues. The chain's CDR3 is CASSPSGGVGTQYF. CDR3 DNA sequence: TGTGCCAGCAGTCCTAGCGGGGGGGTGGGGACCCAGTACTTC.

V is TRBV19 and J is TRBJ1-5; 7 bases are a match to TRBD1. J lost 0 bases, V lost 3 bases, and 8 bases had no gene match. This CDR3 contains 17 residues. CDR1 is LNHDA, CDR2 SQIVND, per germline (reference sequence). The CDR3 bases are TGTGCCAGTAGTATCAGGTTTCAGGGGGGTAGCAATCAGCCCCAGCATTTT. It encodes CASSIRFQGGSNQPQHF.

The CDR3 sequence: CASSYPRGGYNEQFF. The CDR3 DNA follows: TGTGCCAGCAGTTACCCCCGGGGAGGGTACAATGAGCAGTTCTTC. The J gene is TRBJ2-1, the V gene TRBV6-5; 7 bases match TRBD2. The CDR3 has 15 amino acids. Germline V lookup: CDR1 MNHEY, CDR2 SVGAGI. The V and J ends lost 2 bases and 4 bases, in that order; junction bases with no gene match: 5.

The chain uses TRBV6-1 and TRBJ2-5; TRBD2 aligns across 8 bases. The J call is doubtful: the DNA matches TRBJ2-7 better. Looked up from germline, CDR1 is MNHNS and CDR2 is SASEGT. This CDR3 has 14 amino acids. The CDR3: CASTSGTSSYEQYF. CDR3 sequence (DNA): TGTGCCAGCACCTCCGGGACTAGCTCCTACGAGCAGTACTTC.

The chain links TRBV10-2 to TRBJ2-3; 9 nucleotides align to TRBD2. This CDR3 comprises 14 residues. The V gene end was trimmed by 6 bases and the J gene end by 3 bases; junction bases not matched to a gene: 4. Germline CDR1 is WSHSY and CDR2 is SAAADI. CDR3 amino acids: CASRGRGGTDTQYF. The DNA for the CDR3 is TGCGCCAGCAGGGGGCGGGGGGGAACAGATACGCAGTATTTT.

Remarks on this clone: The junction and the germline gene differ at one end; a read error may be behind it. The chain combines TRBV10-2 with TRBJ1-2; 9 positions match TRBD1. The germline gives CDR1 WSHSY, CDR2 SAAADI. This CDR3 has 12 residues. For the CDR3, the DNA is TGCGCCAGCAGAGGGACAGGGTATGTCTACACCTTC. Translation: CASRGTGYVYTF.

CDR3 loop: CASQGAVNTEAFF. The CDR3, as DNA: TGCGCCAGCCAAGGGGCAGTGAACACTGAAGCTTTCTTT. The V gene is TRBV10-1, the J gene TRBJ1-1, with TRBD1 as a possible D gene (5 bases). The CDR3 covers 13 residues. The V end lost 8 bases, the J end lost 0 bases, and 10 bases lay between the germline ends. CDR1 WNHNN and CDR2 SYGVQD come from the germline V gene (reference sequence).

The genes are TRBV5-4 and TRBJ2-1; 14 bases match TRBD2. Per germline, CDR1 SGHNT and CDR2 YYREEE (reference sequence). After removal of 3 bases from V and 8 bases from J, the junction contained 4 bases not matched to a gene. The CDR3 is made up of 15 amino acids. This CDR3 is CASSSGTSGSDEQFF. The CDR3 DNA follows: TGTGCCAGCAGCTCCGGGACTAGCGGGAGTGATGAGCAGTTCTTC. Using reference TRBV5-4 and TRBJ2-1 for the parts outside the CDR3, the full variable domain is ETGVTQSPTHLIKTRGQQVTLRCSSQSGHNTVSWYQQALGQGPQFIFQYYREEENGRGNFPPRFSGLQFPNYSSELNVNALELDDSALYLCASSSGTSGSDEQFFGPGTRLTVL.

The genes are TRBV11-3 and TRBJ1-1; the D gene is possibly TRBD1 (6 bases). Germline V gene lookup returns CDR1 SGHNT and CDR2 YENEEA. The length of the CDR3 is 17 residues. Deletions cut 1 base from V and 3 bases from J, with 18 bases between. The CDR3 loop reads CASSLVLTGHEDTEAFF. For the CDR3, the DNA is TGTGCCAGCAGCTTAGTACTGACAGGACACGAGGACACTGAAGCTTTCTTT.

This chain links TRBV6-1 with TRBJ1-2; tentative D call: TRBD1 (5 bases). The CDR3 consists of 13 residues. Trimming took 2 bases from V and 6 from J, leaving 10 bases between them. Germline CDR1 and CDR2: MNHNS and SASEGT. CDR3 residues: CASSELAGDGYTF. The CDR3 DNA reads TGTGCCAGCAGTGAATTGGCGGGGGATGGCTACACCTTC.

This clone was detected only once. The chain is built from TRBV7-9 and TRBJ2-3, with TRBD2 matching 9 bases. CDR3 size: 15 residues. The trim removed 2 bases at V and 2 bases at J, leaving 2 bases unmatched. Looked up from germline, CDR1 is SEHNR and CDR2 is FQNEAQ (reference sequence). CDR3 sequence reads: CASSLKRGVTDTQYF. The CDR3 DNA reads TGTGCCAGCAGCTTAAAGCGGGGGGTCACAGATACGCAGTATTTT.

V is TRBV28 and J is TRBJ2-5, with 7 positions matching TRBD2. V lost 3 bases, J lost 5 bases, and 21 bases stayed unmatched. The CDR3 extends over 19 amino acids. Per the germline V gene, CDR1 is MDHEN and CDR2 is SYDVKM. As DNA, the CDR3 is TGTGCCAGCAGTTTCTCTATGATGGGACTACAGACCGCCCAGGAGACCCAGTACTTC. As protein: CASSFSMMGLQTAQETQYF.

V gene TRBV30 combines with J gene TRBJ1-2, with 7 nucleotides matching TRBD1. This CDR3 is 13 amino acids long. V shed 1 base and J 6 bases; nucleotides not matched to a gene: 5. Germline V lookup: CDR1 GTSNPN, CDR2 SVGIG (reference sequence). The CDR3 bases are TGTGCCTGGAGTGCAACAGGGGATGATGGCTACACCTTC. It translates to CAWSATGDDGYTF.

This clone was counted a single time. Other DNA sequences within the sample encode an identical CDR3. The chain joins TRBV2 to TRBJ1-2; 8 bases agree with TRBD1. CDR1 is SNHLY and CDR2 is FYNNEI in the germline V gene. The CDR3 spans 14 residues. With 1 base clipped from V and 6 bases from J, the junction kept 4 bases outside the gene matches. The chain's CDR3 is CASSEDRGSHGYTF. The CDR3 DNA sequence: TGTGCCAGCAGTGAAGACAGGGGGAGCCATGGCTACACCTTC.

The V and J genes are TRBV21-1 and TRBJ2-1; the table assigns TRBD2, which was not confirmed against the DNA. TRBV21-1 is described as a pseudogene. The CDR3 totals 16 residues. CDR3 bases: TGTGCCAGCAGCAAAGATGCCTCGAGCTCCTACAATGAGCAGTTCTTC. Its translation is CASSKDASSSYNEQFF.

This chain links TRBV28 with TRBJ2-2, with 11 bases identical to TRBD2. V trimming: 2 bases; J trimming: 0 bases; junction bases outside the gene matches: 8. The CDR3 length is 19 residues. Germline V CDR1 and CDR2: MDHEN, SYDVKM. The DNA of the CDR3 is TGTGCCAGCAGTTTACCCTCACTAGCGGGAGCGCCGAACACCGGGGAGCTGTTTTTT. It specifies CASSLPSLAGAPNTGELFF.